Listed here is a single TCR beta chain. Its antigen is as yet unknown. Around 32,000 T cell genomes, or approximately 200 ng DNA, went into the sorted-subset replicate PCRs. Sequenced by immunoSEQ multiplex PCR; TCRdb stores in-frame clones only, minus some. This table holds about 2.3 million clones, about 90% found once. These data belong to a study of shared clonotypes between healthy human individuals. Study-level information: Every donor yielded three CD4 naive, three CD4 memory, two CD8 naive and one CD8 memory plate. General study results and limits: Rarefaction showed that sequencing of sorted subsets was incomplete (despite large depth). Non-shared clonotypes had lower generation probabilities than those shared by all four donors.

V was shortened by 5 bases and J by 5 bases, with 19 bases between the two germline ends. The germline V gene has CDR1 LNHDA and CDR2 SQIVND (reference sequence). The CDR3 has 15 amino acids. The receptor's source is a man between 18 and 35 years old in good health. Some clones in this sample may be carry-over from other donors' samples. The rearrangement joins TRBV19 to TRBJ2-7; D perhaps matches TRBD2 (5 bases). Input material: naive CD4+ T cells from PBMCs. Subset here: CD45RA+ positively selected. The DNA for the CDR3 is TGTGCCAGTAGTGCTAGCCCCCTCTACAAGAACGAGCAGTACTTC. Its translation: CASSASPLYKNEQYF.